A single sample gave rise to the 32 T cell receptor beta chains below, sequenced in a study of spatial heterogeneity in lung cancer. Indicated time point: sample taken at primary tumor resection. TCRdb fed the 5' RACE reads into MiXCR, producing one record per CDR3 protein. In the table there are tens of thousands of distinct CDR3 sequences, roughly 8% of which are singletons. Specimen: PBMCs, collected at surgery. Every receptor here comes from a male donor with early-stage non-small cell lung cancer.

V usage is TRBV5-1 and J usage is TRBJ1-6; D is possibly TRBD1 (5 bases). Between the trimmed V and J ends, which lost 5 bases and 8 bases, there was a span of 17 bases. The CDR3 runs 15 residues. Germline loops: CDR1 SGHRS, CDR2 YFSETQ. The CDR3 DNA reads TGCGCCAGCAGACCCGGGACGGCAACGGATTCACCCCTCCACTTT. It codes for CASRPGTATDSPLHF.

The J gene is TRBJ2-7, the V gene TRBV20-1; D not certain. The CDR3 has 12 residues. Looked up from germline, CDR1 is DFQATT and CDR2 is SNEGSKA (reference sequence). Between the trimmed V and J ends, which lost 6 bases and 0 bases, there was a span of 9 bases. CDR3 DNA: TGCAGTGCGAGGTCCTACTCCTACGAGCAGTACTTC. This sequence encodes CSARSYSYEQYF.

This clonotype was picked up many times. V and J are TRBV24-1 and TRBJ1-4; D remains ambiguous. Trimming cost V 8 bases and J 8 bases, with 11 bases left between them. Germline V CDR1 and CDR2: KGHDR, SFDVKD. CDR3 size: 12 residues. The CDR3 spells CATTGLEEKLFF. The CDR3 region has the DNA TGTGCCACCACGGGCTTGGAGGAAAAACTGTTTTTT.

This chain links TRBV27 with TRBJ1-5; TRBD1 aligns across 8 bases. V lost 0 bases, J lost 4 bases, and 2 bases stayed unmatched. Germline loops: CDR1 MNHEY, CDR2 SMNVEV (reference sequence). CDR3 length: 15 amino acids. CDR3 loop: CASSLSQGANQPQHF. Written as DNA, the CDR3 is TGTGCCAGCAGTTTATCCCAGGGGGCTAATCAGCCCCAGCATTTT.

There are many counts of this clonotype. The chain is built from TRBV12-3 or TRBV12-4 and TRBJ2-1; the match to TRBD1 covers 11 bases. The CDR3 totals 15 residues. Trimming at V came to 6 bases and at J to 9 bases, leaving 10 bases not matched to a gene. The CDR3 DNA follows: TGTGCCAGCAGCCCTCATGGACAGGGGGCTGGTGAGCAGTTCTTC. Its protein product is CASSPHGQGAGEQFF.

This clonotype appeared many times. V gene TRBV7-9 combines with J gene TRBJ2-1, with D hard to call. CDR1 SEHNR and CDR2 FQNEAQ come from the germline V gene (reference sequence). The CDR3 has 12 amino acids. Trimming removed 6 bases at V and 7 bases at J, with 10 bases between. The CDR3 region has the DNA TGTGCCAGCAGTTTGTCCGGGAATGAGCAGTTCTTC. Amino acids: CASSLSGNEQFF.

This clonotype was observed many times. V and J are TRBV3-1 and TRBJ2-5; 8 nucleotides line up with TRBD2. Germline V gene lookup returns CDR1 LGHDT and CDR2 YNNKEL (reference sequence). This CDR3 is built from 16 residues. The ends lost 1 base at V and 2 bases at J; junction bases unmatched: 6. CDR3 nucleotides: TGTGCCAGCAGCCAAGCGGGAGGGGGGACTCAAGAGACCCAGTACTTC. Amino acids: CASSQAGGGTQETQYF.

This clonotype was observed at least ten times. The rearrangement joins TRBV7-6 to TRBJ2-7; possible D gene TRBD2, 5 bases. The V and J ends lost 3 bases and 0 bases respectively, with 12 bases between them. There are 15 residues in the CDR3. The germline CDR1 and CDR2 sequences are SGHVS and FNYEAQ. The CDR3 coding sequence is TGTGCCAGCAGCTTCGGACTTGTAAGCTCCTACGAGCAGTACTTC. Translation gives CASSFGLVSSYEQYF. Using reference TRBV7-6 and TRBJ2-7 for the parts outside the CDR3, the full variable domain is GAGVSQSPRYKVTKRGQDVALRCDPISGHVSLYWYRQALGQGPEFLTYFNYEAQQDKSGLPNDRFSAERPEGSISTLTIQRTEQRDSAMYRCASSFGLVSSYEQYFGPGTRLTVT.

The CDR3 is CASSGSGTGYYEQYF. Written as DNA, the CDR3 is TGTGCCAGCAGTGGATCCGGGACAGGTTACTACGAGCAGTACTTC. V and J are TRBV6-1 and TRBJ2-7; TRBD1 agrees at 8 bases. Germline CDR1 is MNHNS and CDR2 is SASEGT. CDR3 size: 15 residues. J gave up 3 bases and V 4 bases, and 8 bases lay outside the gene matches.

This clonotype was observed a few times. The CDR3 DNA reads as TGCAGTGCTAGAGGACTTATCGCGAACACCGGGGAGCTGTTTTTT. This sequence encodes CSARGLIANTGELFF. The chain couples TRBV20-1 to TRBJ2-2; D gene ambiguous. Germline V gene data show CDR1 as DFQATT and CDR2 as SNEGSKA (reference sequence). The length of the CDR3 is 15 residues. The V end was cut by 1 base, the J end by 0 bases, with 9 bases between.

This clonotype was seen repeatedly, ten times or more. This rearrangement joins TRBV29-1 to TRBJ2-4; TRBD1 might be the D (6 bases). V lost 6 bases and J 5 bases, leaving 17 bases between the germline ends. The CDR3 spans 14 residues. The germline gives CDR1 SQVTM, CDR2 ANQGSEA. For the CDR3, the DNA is TGCAGCGTCATTTCTTACAGGGACCAAAACATTCAGTACTTC. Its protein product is CSVISYRDQNIQYF. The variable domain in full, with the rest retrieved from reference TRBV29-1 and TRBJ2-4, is SAVISQKPSRDICQRGTSLTIQCQVDSQVTMMFWYRQQPGQSLTLIATANQGSEATYESGFVIDKFPISRPNLTFSTLTVSNMSPEDSSIYLCSVISYRDQNIQYFGAGTRLSVL.

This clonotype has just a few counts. The CDR3 nucleotides read TGCAGTGCTAGTCCGATCCAAGTAGCCAAAAACATTCAGTACTTC. Its protein product is CSASPIQVAKNIQYF. The rearrangement joins TRBV20-1 to TRBJ2-4; D gene uncertain. The CDR3 loop spans 15 amino acids. CDR1 is DFQATT and CDR2 is SNEGSKA in the germline V gene (reference sequence). Trimming stripped 3 bases from V and 0 bases from J, with 12 bases between.

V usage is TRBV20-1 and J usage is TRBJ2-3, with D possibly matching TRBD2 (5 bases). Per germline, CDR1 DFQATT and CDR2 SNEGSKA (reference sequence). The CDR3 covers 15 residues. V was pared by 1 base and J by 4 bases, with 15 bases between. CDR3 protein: CSARGPSPGADTQYF. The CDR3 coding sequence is TGCAGTGCTAGAGGCCCCTCCCCCGGGGCAGATACGCAGTATTTT.

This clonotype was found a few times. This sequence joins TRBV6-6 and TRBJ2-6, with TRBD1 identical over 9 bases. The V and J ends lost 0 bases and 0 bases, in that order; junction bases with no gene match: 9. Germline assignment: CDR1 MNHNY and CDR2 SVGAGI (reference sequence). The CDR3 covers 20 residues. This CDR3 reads CASSYSITGGDYSGANVLTF. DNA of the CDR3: TGTGCCAGCAGTTACTCCATAACAGGGGGCGACTACTCTGGGGCCAACGTCCTGACTTTC.

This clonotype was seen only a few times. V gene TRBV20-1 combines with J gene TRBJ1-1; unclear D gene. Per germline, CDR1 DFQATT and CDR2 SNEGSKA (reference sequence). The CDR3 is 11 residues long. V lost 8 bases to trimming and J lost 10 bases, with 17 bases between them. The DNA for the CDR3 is TGCAGTTCTCGTACGCCTAAAGGAGCTTTCTTT. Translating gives CSSRTPKGAFF.

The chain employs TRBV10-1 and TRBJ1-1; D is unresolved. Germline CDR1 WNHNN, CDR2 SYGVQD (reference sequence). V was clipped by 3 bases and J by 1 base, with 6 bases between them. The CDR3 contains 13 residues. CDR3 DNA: TGCGCCAGCAGTGAATTCCAGAACACTGAAGCTTTCTTT. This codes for CASSEFQNTEAFF.

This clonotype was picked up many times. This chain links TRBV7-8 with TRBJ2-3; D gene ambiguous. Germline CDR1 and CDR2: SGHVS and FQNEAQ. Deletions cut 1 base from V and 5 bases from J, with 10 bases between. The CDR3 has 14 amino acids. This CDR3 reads CASSLESIQDTQYF. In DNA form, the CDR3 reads TGTGCCAGCAGCTTAGAATCGATTCAAGATACGCAGTATTTT.

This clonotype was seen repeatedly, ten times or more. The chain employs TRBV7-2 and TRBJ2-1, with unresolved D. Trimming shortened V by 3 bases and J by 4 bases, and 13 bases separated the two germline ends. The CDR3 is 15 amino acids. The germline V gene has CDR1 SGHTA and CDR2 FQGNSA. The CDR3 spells CASSLTVVSYNEQFF. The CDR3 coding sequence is TGTGCCAGCAGCTTGACCGTTGTGAGTTACAATGAGCAGTTCTTC. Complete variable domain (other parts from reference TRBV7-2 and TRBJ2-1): GAGVSQSPSNKVTEKGKDVELRCDPISGHTALYWYRQSLGQGLEFLIYFQGNSAPDKSGLPSDRFSAERTGGSVSTLTIQRTQQEDSAVYLCASSLTVVSYNEQFFGPGTRLTVL.

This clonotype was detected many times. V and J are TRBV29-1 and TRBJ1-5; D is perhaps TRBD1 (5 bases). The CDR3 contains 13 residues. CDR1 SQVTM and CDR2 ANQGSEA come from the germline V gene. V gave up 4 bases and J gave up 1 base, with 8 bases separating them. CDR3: CSVVGQSNQPQHF. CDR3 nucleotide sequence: TGCAGCGTTGTGGGGCAAAGCAATCAGCCCCAGCATTTT.

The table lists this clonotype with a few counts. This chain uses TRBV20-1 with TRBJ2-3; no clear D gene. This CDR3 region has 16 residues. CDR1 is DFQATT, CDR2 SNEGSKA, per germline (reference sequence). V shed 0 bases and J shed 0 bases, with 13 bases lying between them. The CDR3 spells CSARDRARSSTDTQYF. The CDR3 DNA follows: TGCAGTGCTAGAGATCGGGCAAGGTCGAGCACAGATACGCAGTATTTT.

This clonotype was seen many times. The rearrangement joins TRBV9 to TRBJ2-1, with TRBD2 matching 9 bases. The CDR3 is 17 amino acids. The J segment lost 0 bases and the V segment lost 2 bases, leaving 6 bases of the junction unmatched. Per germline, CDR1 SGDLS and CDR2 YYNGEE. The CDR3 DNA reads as TGTGCCAGCAGCGTCGGACTAGCGTCAAGCTCCTACAATGAGCAGTTCTTC. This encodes CASSVGLASSSYNEQFF.

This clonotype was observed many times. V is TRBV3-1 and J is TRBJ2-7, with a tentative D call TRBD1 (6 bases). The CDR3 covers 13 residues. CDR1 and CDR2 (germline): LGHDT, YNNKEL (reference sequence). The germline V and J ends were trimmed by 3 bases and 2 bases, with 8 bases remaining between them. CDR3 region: CASSQDRTYEQYF. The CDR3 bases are TGTGCCAGCAGCCAGGACAGAACCTACGAGCAGTACTTC.

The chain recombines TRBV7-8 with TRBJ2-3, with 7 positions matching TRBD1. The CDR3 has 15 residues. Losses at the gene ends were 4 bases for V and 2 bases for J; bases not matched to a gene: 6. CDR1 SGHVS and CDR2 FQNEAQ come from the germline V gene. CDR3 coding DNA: TGTGCCAGCAGCTCGACAGGGTTCCTCACAGATACGCAGTATTTT. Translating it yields CASSSTGFLTDTQYF.

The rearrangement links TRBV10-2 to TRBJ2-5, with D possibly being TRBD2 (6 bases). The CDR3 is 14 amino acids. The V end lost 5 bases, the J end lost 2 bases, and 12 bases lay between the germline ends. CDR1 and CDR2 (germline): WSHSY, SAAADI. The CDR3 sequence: CASSSSGRQETQYF. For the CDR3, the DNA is TGCGCCAGCAGTAGTAGCGGTCGACAAGAGACCCAGTACTTC.

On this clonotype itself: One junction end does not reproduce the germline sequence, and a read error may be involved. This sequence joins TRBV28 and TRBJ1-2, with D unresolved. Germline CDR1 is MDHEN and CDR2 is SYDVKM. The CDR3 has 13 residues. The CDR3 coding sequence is TGTGCCAGCAGTCCCCCCGGGAGCGGAGGCTGCACCTTC. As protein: CASSPPGSGGCTF.

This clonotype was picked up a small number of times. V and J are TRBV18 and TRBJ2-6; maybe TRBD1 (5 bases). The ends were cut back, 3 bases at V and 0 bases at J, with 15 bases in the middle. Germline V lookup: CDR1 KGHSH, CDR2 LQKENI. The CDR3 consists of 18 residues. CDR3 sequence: CASSPPREVNSGANVLTF. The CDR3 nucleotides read TGTGCCAGCTCACCCCCCAGGGAAGTCAACTCTGGGGCCAACGTCCTGACTTTC. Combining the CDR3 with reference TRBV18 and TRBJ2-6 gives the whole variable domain NAGVMQNPRHLVRRRGQEARLRCSPMKGHSHVYWYRQLPEEGLKFMVYLQKENIIDESGMPKERFSAEFPKEGPSILRIQQVVRGDSAAYFCASSPPREVNSGANVLTFGAGSRLTVL.

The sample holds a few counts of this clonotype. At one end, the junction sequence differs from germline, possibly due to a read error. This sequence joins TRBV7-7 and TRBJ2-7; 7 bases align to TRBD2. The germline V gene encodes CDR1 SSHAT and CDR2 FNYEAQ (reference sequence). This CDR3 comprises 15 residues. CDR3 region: CASSPGPGLDYEQYF. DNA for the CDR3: TGTGCTAGCAGCCCGGGCCCCGGACTAGACTACGAGCAGTACTTC.

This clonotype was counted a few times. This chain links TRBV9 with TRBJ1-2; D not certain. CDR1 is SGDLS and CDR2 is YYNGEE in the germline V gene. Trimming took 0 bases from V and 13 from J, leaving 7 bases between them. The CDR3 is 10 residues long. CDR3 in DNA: TGTGCCAGCAGCGTAGGGGAAGTCACCTTC. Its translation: CASSVGEVTF.

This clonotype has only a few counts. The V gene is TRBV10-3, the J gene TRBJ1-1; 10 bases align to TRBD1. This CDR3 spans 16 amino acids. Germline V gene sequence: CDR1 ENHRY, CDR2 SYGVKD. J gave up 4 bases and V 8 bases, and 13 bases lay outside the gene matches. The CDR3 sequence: CAIAGDRGDVGTEAFF. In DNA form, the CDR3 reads TGTGCCATCGCCGGGGACAGGGGAGATGTGGGCACTGAAGCTTTCTTT.

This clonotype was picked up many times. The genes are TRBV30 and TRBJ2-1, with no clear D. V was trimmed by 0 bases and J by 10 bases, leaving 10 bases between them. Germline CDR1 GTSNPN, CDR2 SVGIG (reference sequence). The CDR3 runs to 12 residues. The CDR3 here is CAWSVFAGEQFF. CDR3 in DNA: TGTGCCTGGAGTGTATTCGCTGGCGAGCAGTTCTTC.

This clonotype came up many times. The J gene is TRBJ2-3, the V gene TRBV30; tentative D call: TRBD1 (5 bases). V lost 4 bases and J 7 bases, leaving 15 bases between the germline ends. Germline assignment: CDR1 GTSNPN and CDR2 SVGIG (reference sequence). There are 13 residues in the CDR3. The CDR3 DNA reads TGTGCCTGGAATTACCAGGGCGTGAATACGCAGTATTTT. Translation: CAWNYQGVNTQYF.

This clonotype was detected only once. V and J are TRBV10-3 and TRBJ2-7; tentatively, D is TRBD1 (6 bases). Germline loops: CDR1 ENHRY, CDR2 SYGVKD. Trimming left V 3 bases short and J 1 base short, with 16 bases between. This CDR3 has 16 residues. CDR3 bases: TGTGCCATCAGTGACGTCGGGTCGAGGGGGTCCTACGAGCAGTACTTC. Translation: CAISDVGSRGSYEQYF.